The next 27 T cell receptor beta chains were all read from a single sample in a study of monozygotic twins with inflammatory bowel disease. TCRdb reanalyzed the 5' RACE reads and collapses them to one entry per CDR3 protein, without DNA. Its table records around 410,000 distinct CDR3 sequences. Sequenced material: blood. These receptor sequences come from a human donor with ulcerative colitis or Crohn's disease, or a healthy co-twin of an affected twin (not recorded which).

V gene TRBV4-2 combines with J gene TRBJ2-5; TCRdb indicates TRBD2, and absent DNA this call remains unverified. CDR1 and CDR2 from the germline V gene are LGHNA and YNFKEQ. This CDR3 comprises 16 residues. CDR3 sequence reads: CASSQALLAEQETQYF.

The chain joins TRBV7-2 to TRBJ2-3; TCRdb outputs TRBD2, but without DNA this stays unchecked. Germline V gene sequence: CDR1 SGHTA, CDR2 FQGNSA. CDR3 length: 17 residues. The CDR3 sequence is CASSSSGSGYRGDTQYF.

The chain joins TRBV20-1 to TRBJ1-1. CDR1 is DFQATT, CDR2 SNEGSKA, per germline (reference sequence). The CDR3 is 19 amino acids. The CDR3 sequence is CSARDPLLRRRSRNTEAFF.

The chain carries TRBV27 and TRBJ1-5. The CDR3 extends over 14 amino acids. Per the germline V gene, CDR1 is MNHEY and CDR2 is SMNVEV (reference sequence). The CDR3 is CASSPLVSNQPQHF.

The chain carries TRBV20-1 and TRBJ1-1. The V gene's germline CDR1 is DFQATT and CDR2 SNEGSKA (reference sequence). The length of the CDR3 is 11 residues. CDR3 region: CSALVLTEAFF.

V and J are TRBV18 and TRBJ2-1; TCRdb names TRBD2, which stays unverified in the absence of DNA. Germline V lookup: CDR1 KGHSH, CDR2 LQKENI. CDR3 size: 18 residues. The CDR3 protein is CASSPRLDSGSSYNEQFF.

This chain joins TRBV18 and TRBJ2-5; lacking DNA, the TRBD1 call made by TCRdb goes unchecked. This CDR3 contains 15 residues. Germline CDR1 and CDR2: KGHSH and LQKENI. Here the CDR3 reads CASSPQKGVGETQYF.

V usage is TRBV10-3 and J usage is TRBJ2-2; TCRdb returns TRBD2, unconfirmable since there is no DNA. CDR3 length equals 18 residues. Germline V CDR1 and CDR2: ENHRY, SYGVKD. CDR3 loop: CAISASLAGGPSTGELLF.

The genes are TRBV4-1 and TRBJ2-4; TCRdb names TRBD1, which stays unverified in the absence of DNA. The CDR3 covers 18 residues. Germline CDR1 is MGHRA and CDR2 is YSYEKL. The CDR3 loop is CASSQDPGDGLTKNIQYF.

CDR3 residues: CAISGALWETQYF. V is TRBV10-3 and J is TRBJ2-5; the TRBD1 assignment by TCRdb is unverifiable without DNA. Germline V CDR1 and CDR2: ENHRY, SYGVKD. The CDR3 covers 13 residues.

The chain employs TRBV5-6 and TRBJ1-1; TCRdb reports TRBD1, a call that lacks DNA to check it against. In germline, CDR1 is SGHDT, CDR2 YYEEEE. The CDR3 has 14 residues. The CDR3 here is CASSFPEVGAEAFF.

CDR3 loop: CSAPGQAPTDTQYF. The rearrangement joins TRBV20-1 to TRBJ2-3; without DNA, the TCRdb call of TRBD1 cannot be checked. CDR1 and CDR2 (germline): DFQATT, SNEGSKA (reference sequence). CDR3 length: 14 residues.

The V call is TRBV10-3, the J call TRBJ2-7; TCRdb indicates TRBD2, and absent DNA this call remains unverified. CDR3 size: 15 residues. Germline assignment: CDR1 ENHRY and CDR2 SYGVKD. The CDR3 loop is CAIRETSHSSYEQYF.

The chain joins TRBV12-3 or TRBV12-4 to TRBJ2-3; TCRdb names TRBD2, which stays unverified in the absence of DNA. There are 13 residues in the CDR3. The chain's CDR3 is CASTIWGRDTQYF.

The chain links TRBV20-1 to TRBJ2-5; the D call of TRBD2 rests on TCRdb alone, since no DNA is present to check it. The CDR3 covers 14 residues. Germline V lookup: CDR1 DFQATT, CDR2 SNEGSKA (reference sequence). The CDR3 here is CSARERVSQETQYF.

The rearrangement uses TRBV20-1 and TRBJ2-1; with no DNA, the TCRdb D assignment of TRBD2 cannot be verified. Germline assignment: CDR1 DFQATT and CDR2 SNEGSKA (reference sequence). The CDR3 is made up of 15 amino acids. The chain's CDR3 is CSAPEVKSSYNEQFF.

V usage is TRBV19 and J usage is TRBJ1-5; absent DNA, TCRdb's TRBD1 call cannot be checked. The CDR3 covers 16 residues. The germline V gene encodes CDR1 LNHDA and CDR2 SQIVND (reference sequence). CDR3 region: CASSTTWTEFYQPQHF.

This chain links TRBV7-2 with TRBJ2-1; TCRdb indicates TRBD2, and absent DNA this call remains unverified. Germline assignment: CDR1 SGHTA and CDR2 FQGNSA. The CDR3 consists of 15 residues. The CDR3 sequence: CASSSTSGPYNEQFF.

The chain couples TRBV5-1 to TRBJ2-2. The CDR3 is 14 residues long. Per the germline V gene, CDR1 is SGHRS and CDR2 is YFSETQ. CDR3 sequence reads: CASSLKSDTGELFF.

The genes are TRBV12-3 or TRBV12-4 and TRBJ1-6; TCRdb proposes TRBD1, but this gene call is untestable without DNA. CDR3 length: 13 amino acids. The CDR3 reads CASSYRVNSPLHF.

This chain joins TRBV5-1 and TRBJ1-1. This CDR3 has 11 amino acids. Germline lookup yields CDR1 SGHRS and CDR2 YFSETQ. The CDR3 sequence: CASKEYTEAFF.

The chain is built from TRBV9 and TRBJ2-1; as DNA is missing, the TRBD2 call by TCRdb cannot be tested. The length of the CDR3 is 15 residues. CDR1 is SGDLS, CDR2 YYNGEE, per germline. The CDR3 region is CASSVNSGGHNEQFF.

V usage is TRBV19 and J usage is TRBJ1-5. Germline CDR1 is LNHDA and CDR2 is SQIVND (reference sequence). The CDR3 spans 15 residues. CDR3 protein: CASTTGGLNNQPQHF.

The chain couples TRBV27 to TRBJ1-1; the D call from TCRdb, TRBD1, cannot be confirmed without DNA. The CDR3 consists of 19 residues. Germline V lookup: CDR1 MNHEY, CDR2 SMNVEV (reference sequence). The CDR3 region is CASSLKPPNLTGKNTEAFF.

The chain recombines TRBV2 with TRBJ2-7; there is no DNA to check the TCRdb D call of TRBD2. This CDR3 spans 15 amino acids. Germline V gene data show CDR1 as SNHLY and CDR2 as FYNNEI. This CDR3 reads CASSATSGSSNEQYF.

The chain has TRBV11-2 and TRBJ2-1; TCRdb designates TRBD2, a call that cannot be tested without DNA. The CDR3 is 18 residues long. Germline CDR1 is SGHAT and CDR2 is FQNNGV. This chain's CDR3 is CASSFTSGGAQSYNEQFF.

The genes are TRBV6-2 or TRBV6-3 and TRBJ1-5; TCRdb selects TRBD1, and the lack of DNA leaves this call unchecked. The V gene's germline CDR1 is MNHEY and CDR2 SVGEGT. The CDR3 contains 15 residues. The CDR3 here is CASSLQGATGQPQHF.